This T cell receptor (beta chain) was sequenced during a study of T cell repertoires in cytomegalovirus infection. In the study overall: A matching HLA type, together with CMV infection, was signaled by public TCR beta signatures. Study conclusions and caveats: The response measured ex vivo was dominated by TCR beta clonotypes (HLA-C-restricted and CMV-specific). There were carriers of CMV plus the relevant HLA, and cumulative public TCR beta family frequency identified them.

The V gene's germline CDR1 is MGHDK and CDR2 SYGVNS. The CDR3 covers 17 residues. The J segment lost 0 bases and the V segment lost 2 bases, leaving 8 bases of the junction unmatched. TCRdb itself ran the reads through MiXCR, one entry per CDR3 protein. The table records roughly 320,000 distinct CDR3 sequences, about 9.1% of them present only once. This clonotype appeared many times. Its cognate antigen is unknown. This sequence joins TRBV25-1 and TRBJ2-3; 7 bases map to TRBD1. The sample comprised PBMCs. The receptor was derived from a human donor in good health (CMV status not recorded). Some clones in this sample may be carry-over from other donors' samples. The CDR3 sequence is CASSERQGLRSTDTQYF. The DNA of the CDR3 is TGTGCCAGCAGTGAACGACAGGGTCTAAGGAGCACAGATACGCAGTATTTT.